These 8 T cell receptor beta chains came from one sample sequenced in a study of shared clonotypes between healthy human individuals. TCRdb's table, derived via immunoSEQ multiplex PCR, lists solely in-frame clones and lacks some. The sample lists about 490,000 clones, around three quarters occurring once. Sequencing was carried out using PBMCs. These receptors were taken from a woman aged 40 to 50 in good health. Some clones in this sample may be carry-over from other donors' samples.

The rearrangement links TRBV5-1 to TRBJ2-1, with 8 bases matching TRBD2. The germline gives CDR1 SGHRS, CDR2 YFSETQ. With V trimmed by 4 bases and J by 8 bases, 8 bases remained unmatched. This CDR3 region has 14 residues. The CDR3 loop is CASSLGSGRDEQFF. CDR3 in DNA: TGCGCCAGCAGCCTTGGGAGCGGGAGAGATGAGCAGTTCTTC. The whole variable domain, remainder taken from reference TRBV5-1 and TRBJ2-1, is KAGVTQTPRYLIKTRGQQVTLSCSPISGHRSVSWYQQTPGQGLQFLFEYFSETQRNKGNFPGRFSGRQFSNSRSEMNVSTLELGDSALYLCASSLGSGRDEQFFGPGTRLTVL.

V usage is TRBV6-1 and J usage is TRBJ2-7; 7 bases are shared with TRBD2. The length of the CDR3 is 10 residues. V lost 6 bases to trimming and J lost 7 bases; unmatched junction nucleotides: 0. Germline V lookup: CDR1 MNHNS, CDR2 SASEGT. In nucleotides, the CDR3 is TGTGCCAGCAGGGGAGGGGAGCAGTACTTC. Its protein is CASRGGEQYF.

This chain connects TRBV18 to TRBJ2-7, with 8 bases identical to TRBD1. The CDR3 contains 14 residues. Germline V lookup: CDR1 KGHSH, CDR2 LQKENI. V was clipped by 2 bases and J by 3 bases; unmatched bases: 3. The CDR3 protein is CASSPVGQDYEQYF. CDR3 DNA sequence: TGTGCCAGCTCACCAGTGGGACAGGACTACGAGCAGTACTTC. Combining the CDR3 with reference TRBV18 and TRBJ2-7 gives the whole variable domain NAGVMQNPRHLVRRRGQEARLRCSPMKGHSHVYWYRQLPEEGLKFMVYLQKENIIDESGMPKERFSAEFPKEGPSILRIQQVVRGDSAAYFCASSPVGQDYEQYFGPGTRLTVT.

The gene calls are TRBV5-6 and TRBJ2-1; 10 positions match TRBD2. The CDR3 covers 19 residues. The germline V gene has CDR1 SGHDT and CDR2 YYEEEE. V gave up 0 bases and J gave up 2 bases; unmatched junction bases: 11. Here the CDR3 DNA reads TGTGCCAGCAGCTTGGATGGTAGCGGGAGGTACATAACCTACAATGAGCAGTTCTTC. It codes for CASSLDGSGRYITYNEQFF.

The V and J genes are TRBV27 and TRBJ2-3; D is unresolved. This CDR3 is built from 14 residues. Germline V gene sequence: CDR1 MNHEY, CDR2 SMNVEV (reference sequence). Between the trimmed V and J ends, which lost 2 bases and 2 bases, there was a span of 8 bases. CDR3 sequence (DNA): TGTGCCAGCAGTTTAGGGCCTCTCACAGATACGCAGTATTTT. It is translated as CASSLGPLTDTQYF.

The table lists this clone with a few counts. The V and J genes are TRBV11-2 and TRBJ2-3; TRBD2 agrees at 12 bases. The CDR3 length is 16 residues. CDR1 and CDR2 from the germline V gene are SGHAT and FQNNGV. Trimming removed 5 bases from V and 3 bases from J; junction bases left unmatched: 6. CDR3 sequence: CASSPRLAGATDTQYF. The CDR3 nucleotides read TGTGCCAGCAGCCCCCGACTAGCGGGAGCGACAGATACGCAGTATTTT.

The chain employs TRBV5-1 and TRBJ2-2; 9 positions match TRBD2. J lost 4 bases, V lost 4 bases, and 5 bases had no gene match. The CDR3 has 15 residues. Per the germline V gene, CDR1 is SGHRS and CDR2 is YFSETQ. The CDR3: CASSPTSGVTGELFF. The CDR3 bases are TGCGCCAGCAGCCCGACTAGCGGAGTCACCGGGGAGCTGTTTTTT.

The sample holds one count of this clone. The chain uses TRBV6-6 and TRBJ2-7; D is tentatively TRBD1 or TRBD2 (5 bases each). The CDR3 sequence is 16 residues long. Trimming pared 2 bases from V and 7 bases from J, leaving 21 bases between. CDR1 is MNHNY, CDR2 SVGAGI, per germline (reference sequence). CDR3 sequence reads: CASSYDPHRGEEEQYF. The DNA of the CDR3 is TGTGCCAGCAGTTACGACCCCCATCGGGGCGAGGAGGAGCAGTACTTC.